This T cell receptor beta chain was recovered during a study of OX40 agonist ivuxolimab in advanced cancers. Method: immunoSEQ multiplex PCR; TCRdb's copy keeps in-frame clones and lacks some. The data contain approximately 80,000 clones, nearly 90% of them seen just once; the ten biggest clones take up 0.19%. Germline V lookup: CDR1 SGHNT, CDR2 YYREEE (reference sequence). This CDR3 region has 13 residues. V was cut by 0 bases and J by 5 bases, with 9 bases left in between. Source: CD4+ or CD8+ T cells sorted from blood, taken in a trial of the OX40 agonist ivuxolimab. The source is an adult with an advanced solid tumor such as melanoma, head and neck, liver or kidney cancer. This chain uses TRBV5-4 with TRBJ2-7; possible D gene TRBD2, 5 bases. CDR3 residues: CASSLVGSHEQYV. CDR3 DNA sequence: TGTGCCAGCAGCTTGGTGGGGAGCCACGAGCAGTACGTC.